This is a list of T cell receptor beta chains from one sample in a study of T cells after yellow fever vaccination. TCRdb itself ran the 5' RACE reads through MiXCR, one entry per CDR3 protein. The profile shows some 390,000 distinct CDR3 sequences, about 17% of them singletons. The specimen comprised PBMCs, sampled before the yellow fever booster vaccination. These receptors originate from a man between 18 and 35 years old who received the YFV17D yellow fever vaccine. The CDR3 runs from the conserved cysteine through the conserved F or W. The order of the fields is clone size, D gene, J gene, V gene, CDR3 DNA, CDR3 protein. D genes are given only for firm matches. Clone size is not always given. Where it is, it says once, few, many or a class for expanded clones.

-,-,TRBJ1-6,TRBV20-1,TGCAGTGCTAGAGTTGAAGGGGTTGGTAGGTCACCCCTCCACTTT,CSARVEGVGRSPLHF
-,TRBD1,TRBJ2-5,TRBV11-1,TGTGCCAGCAGCTTCGACGGGACAGGGCTGGAGACCCAGTACTTC,CASSFDGTGLETQYF
few,-,TRBJ1-3,TRBV20-1,TGCAGTGCTAGAAACAGGGCTGAGGAGACCATATATTTT,CSARNRAEETIYF
few,TRBD2,TRBJ2-1,TRBV29-1,TGCAGCGTTGAAGGCGTCCGAGCGGGGCAAGACAATGAGCAGTTCTTC,CSVEGVRAGQDNEQFF
few,TRBD2,TRBJ2-2,TRBV5-1,TGCGCCAGCAGCCCGTGGGACTACTCGAACACCGGGGAGCTGTTTTTT,CASSPWDYSNTGELFF
-,-,TRBJ2-1,TRBV12-3/TRBV12-4,TGTGCCAGCAGTTTACGAGACAGCCACTACAATGAGCAGTTCTTC,CASSLRDSHYNEQFF
-,-,TRBJ1-4,TRBV4-3,TGCGCCAGCAGCCAAGACAGGGAGAAACTGTTTTTT,CASSQDREKLFF
few,-,TRBJ1-4,TRBV7-6,TGTGCCAGCAGCTTAGCCTGGAGGGACGAAAAACTGTTTTTT,CASSLAWRDEKLFF
-,-,TRBJ2-1,TRBV9,TGTGCCAGCAGCTCACCCAGGCTCAATGAGCAGTTCTTC,CASSSPRLNEQFF
few,-,TRBJ2-5,TRBV4-3,TGCGCCAGCAGCCAAGATACGGGGGAAGACCAAGAGACCCAGTACTTC,CASSQDTGEDQETQYF
-,TRBD1,TRBJ1-5,TRBV12-3/TRBV12-4,TGTGCCAGCAGGGGGACAGGAGACAATCAGCCCCAGCATTTT,CASRGTGDNQPQHF
few,-,TRBJ2-3,TRBV2,TGTGCCAGCGTATACGAACTTACGCAGTATTTT,CASVYELTQYF
few,-,TRBJ2-3,TRBV20-1,TGCAGTGCTCCAGACAGTTGGGCAGATACGCAGTATTTT,CSAPDSWADTQYF
-,-,TRBJ1-1,TRBV27,TGTGCCAGCAGTTTAGGAGTCGGGGCAGTGAACACTGAAGCTTTCTTT,CASSLGVGAVNTEAFF
-,-,TRBJ1-2,TRBV29-1,TGCAGCGTTGAGCCCGGGGGATCCGGCTACACCTTC,CSVEPGGSGYTF
few,-,TRBJ2-1,TRBV5-1,TGCGCCAGCAGCTTGGAGGTCCACAATGAGCAGTTCTTC,CASSLEVHNEQFF
few,-,TRBJ2-1,TRBV18,TGTGCCAGCTCACCGGGGAATATCGAGGGTAATGAGCAGTTCTTC,CASSPGNIEGNEQFF
-,-,TRBJ2-2,TRBV7-2,TGTGCCAGCAGCTATAAGTCGGTTAACACCGGGGAGCTGTTTTTT,CASSYKSVNTGELFF